Following are 30 T cell receptor beta chains from one sample sequenced in a study of blood T cell repertoires in COVID-19. Sequenced by immunoSEQ multiplex PCR; TCRdb stores in-frame clones only, minus some. The data contain a few hundred thousand clones, about 90% of them seen just once; the ten biggest clones take up about 0.63%. Sequencing input: PBMCs or T cells enriched from blood (not recorded which). These receptors were collected from a man aged 18 to 35 who had recovered from COVID-19.

The chain joins TRBV9 to TRBJ2-3; D is unclear. The germline V and J ends were trimmed by 0 bases and 6 bases, with 14 bases remaining between them. CDR3 size: 15 residues. From germline, CDR1 is SGDLS and CDR2 YYNGEE. CDR3 coding DNA: TGTGCCAGCAGCGTAGGGTCCTCTTTGCAGGATACGCAGTATTTT. This codes for CASSVGSSLQDTQYF. The whole variable domain, remainder taken from reference TRBV9 and TRBJ2-3, is DSGVTQTPKHLITATGQRVTLRCSPRSGDLSVYWYQQSLDQGLQFLIQYYNGEERAKGNILERFSAQQFPDLHSELNLSSLELGDSALYFCASSVGSSLQDTQYFGPGTRLTVL.

The chain employs TRBV4-1 and TRBJ2-3; 9 bases are shared with TRBD2. This CDR3 contains 18 residues. CDR1 and CDR2 from the germline V gene are MGHRA and YSYEKL. With V trimmed by 4 bases and J by 2 bases, 13 bases remained unmatched. CDR3: CASSPGPASGAYTDTQYF. As DNA, the CDR3 is TGCGCCAGCAGCCCAGGTCCGGCTAGCGGGGCCTACACAGATACGCAGTATTTT.

The rearrangement uses TRBV7-9 and TRBJ1-1; D remains ambiguous. This CDR3 is built from 13 residues. Germline CDR1 SEHNR, CDR2 FQNEAQ (reference sequence). Trimming pared 2 bases from V and 2 bases from J, leaving 6 bases between. Here the CDR3 DNA reads TGTGCCAGCAGCTTACCGAGAAACACTGAAGCTTTCTTT. Translated: CASSLPRNTEAFF.

The chain carries TRBV5-6 and TRBJ1-5; TRBD1 agrees at 7 bases. V shed 5 bases, J shed 5 bases, and the junction held 13 bases outside the gene matches. The length of the CDR3 is 16 residues. Germline V gene data show CDR1 as SGHDT and CDR2 as YYEEEE. As DNA, the CDR3 is TGTGCCAGCAGTCGACGGACAGGTTCGAGAGATCAGCCCCAGCATTTT. This codes for CASSRRTGSRDQPQHF.

V is TRBV6-5 and J is TRBJ2-7; 7 bases line up with TRBD2. The CDR3 is made up of 15 amino acids. Germline V gene data show CDR1 as MNHEY and CDR2 as SVGAGI. With V trimmed by 8 bases and J by 2 bases, 12 bases remained unmatched. CDR3 amino acids: CASEGRALGAYEQYF. The CDR3 nucleotides read TGTGCCAGCGAAGGGAGGGCCTTAGGGGCCTACGAGCAGTACTTC.

The J gene is TRBJ2-1, the V gene TRBV29-1, with a tentative D call TRBD2 (6 bases). The CDR3 is 14 residues long. CDR1 is SQVTM and CDR2 is ANQGSEA in the germline V gene. The CDR3 loop is CTAHAEGYYNEQFF. CDR3 in DNA: TGCACCGCACACGCGGAGGGCTATTACAATGAGCAGTTCTTC.

The gene calls are TRBV11-2 and TRBJ2-5; D possibly corresponds to TRBD1 (5 bases). CDR1 SGHAT and CDR2 FQNNGV come from the germline V gene. The length of the CDR3 is 15 residues. Trimming pared 5 bases from V and 4 bases from J, leaving 17 bases between. In DNA, the CDR3 is TGTGCCAGCAGCCCCGGGCTGGGGCCTGCAGAGACCCAGTACTTC. Translation gives CASSPGLGPAETQYF.

The V and J genes are TRBV30 and TRBJ1-6, with D perhaps matching TRBD1 (5 bases). This CDR3 comprises 17 residues. V lost 5 bases and J lost 2, with 19 bases in between. Germline V gene sequence: CDR1 GTSNPN, CDR2 SVGIG (reference sequence). The CDR3: CAWDGVDKATYNSPLHF. DNA of the CDR3: TGTGCCTGGGATGGGGTGGACAAGGCGACCTATAATTCACCCCTCCACTTT. The full variable domain, with the rest looked up from reference TRBV30 and TRBJ1-6, is SQTIHQWPATLVQPVGSPLSLECTVEGTSNPNLYWYRQAAGRGLQLLFYSVGIGQISSEVPQNLSASRPQDRQFILSSKKLLLSDSGFYLCAWDGVDKATYNSPLHFGNGTRLTVT.

The chain carries TRBV5-1 and TRBJ1-2; a weak D match, TRBD1 (5 bases). The CDR3 covers 15 residues. Germline loops: CDR1 SGHRS, CDR2 YFSETQ. V gave up 0 bases and J gave up 2 bases, with 11 bases separating them. CDR3 nucleotide sequence: TGCGCCAGCAGCTTGGATGCCAGGGCGAACTATGGCTACACCTTC. It translates to CASSLDARANYGYTF.

This sequence joins TRBV6-5 and TRBJ1-2; D is unclear. The CDR3 has 12 amino acids. Germline V gene lookup returns CDR1 MNHEY and CDR2 SVGAGI. Deletions cut 4 bases from V and 4 bases from J, with 7 bases between. The CDR3, as DNA: TGTGCCAGCAGTTCCGACACCTATGGCTACACCTTC. This gives the protein CASSSDTYGYTF.

The chain carries TRBV7-9 and TRBJ1-1; tentatively, D is TRBD1 (5 bases). Deletions cut 5 bases from V and 0 bases from J, with 22 bases between. CDR1 is SEHNR, CDR2 FQNEAQ, per germline (reference sequence). The CDR3 covers 18 residues. CDR3 protein: CASSATTVGGFMNTEAFF. CDR3 nucleotides: TGTGCCAGCAGCGCGACGACGGTCGGGGGGTTCATGAACACTGAAGCTTTCTTT.

The chain is built from TRBV10-3 and TRBJ1-5; D gene unclear. CDR1 ENHRY and CDR2 SYGVKD come from the germline V gene. Trimming removed 6 bases from V and 6 bases from J, with 15 bases in between. CDR3 length equals 14 residues. In DNA, the CDR3 is TGTGCCATCAGCGTGGCAGGTAAAAGTCAGCCCCAGCATTTT. This gives the protein CAISVAGKSQPQHF.

In its sample, this clone was seen once. The genes are TRBV5-1 and TRBJ2-2; 8 bases agree with TRBD2. V lost 2 bases, J lost 6 bases, and 0 bases stayed unmatched. The germline V gene has CDR1 SGHRS and CDR2 YFSETQ. The CDR3 runs to 13 residues. DNA of the CDR3: TGCGCCAGCAGCTTCGGGGGGGCCGGGGAGCTGTTTTTT. Its translation is CASSFGGAGELFF.

The rearrangement links TRBV11-2 to TRBJ2-1; TRBD2 matches 13 bases. Germline trimming cut 3 bases from V and 5 bases from J; bases unmatched to any gene: 10. Germline assignment: CDR1 SGHAT and CDR2 FQNNGV. The CDR3 is made up of 18 amino acids. The CDR3 DNA reads TGTGCCAGCAGCTTGACCCCGGGACTAGCGGGACCACACAATGAGCAGTTCTTC. Protein sequence: CASSLTPGLAGPHNEQFF. The full variable domain, in which reference TRBV11-2 and TRBJ2-1 provide the parts outside the CDR3, is EAGVAQSPRYKIIEKRQSVAFWCNPISGHATLYWYQQILGQGPKLLIQFQNNGVVDDSQLPKDRFSAERLKGVDSTLKIQPAKLEDSAVYLCASSLTPGLAGPHNEQFFGPGTRLTVL.

This clone appeared a few times. V usage is TRBV7-8 and J usage is TRBJ1-2; D perhaps matches TRBD1 (6 bases). CDR3 length: 16 residues. Germline CDR1 SGHVS, CDR2 FQNEAQ. Trimming shortened V by 1 base and J by 0 bases, and 12 bases separated the two germline ends. CDR3: CASSLDRADSNYGYTF. In nucleotides, the CDR3 is TGTGCCAGCAGCTTAGACAGGGCGGATTCTAACTATGGCTACACCTTC.

The V and J genes are TRBV11-2 and TRBJ2-3; D gene ambiguous. Germline V gives CDR1 SGHAT, CDR2 FQNNGV. V was shortened by 1 base and J by 6 bases, with 20 bases between the two germline ends. The CDR3 spans 17 residues. The CDR3 region has the DNA TGTGCCAGCAGCTTAGCAGGCGCCTGGGTTTATGGCGATACGCAGTATTTT. Translation: CASSLAGAWVYGDTQYF.

The chain links TRBV28 to TRBJ2-7; 12 nucleotides match TRBD2. The CDR3 length is 15 residues. The V gene end was trimmed by 6 bases and the J gene end by 3 bases; junction bases not matched to a gene: 6. Germline V gene sequence: CDR1 MDHEN, CDR2 SYDVKM. DNA of the CDR3: TGTGCCAGCAGCGAAGGGACTAGCGGGCGCTACGAGCAGTACTTC. It translates to CASSEGTSGRYEQYF.

The V and J genes are TRBV2 and TRBJ2-3; 7 positions match TRBD1. Trimming at V came to 4 bases and at J to 2 bases, leaving 12 bases not matched to a gene. The CDR3 is 17 residues long. Germline lookup yields CDR1 SNHLY and CDR2 FYNNEI. The CDR3 DNA reads TGTGCCAGCAGTGGACAGGGTTGGACGGAGAACACAGATACGCAGTATTTT. This translates into CASSGQGWTENTDTQYF.

This clone came up once. V is TRBV7-9 and J is TRBJ2-1, with TRBD2 identical over 7 bases. CDR3 length: 16 amino acids. Germline values: CDR1 SEHNR, CDR2 FQNEAQ (reference sequence). V was pared by 5 bases and J by 12 bases, with 19 bases of the junction left unmatched. CDR3 nucleotides: TGTGCCAGCAGCGTCACCGGGACCGGACTAGTATATGGGCAGTTCTTC. This translates into CASSVTGTGLVYGQFF.

The chain uses TRBV11-2 and TRBJ2-3, with 11 nucleotides matching TRBD2. This CDR3 has 16 amino acids. Trimming took 4 bases from V and 0 from J; bases not matched to a gene: 3. Looked up from germline, CDR1 is SGHAT and CDR2 is FQNNGV. CDR3 amino acids: CASSSRTSGSTDTQYF. The DNA of the CDR3 is TGTGCCAGCAGCTCAAGGACTAGCGGGAGCACAGATACGCAGTATTTT.

CDR3 region: CASSLGVFQGGSTGELFF. CDR3 bases: TGTGCCAGCAGCTTAGGCGTCTTTCAGGGCGGGAGCACCGGGGAGCTGTTTTTT. The rearrangement links TRBV11-2 to TRBJ2-2; 7 bases are a match to TRBD2. Germline CDR1 reads SGHAT; CDR2 reads FQNNGV. Unmatched junction bases numbered 12, after V lost 1 base and J lost 4 bases. This CDR3 has 18 amino acids.

The chain couples TRBV24-1 to TRBJ2-7; D not certain. Trimming stripped 1 base from V and 2 bases from J, with 8 bases between. Germline lookup yields CDR1 KGHDR and CDR2 SFDVKD. The CDR3 length is 14 residues. Written as DNA, the CDR3 is TGTGCCACCAGTGATTTCAGGCGCCCCTACGAGCAGTACTTC. This translates into CATSDFRRPYEQYF.

The chain recombines TRBV9 with TRBJ2-7; D is unclear. The germline CDR1 and CDR2 sequences are SGDLS and YYNGEE. The CDR3 is 13 amino acids. V was trimmed by 0 bases and J by 2 bases, leaving 6 bases between them. The CDR3 nucleotides read TGTGCCAGCAGCGTAGCTTTTACCTACGAGCAGTACTTC. Encoded protein: CASSVAFTYEQYF.

Here the CDR3 reads CASSVDSEFNYGYTF. As DNA, the CDR3 is TGTGCCAGCAGCGTAGATTCTGAGTTTAACTATGGCTACACCTTC. This rearrangement joins TRBV9 to TRBJ1-2; D ambiguous. The V end lost 0 bases, the J end lost 1 base, and 10 bases lay between the germline ends. In germline, CDR1 is SGDLS, CDR2 YYNGEE. The CDR3 is made up of 15 amino acids. Based on the CDR3 plus reference TRBV9 and TRBJ1-2, the full variable domain is DSGVTQTPKHLITATGQRVTLRCSPRSGDLSVYWYQQSLDQGLQFLIQYYNGEERAKGNILERFSAQQFPDLHSELNLSSLELGDSALYFCASSVDSEFNYGYTFGSGTRLTVV.

The rearrangement joins TRBV10-3 to TRBJ1-3, with D maybe TRBD1 (6 bases). CDR1 is ENHRY and CDR2 is SYGVKD in the germline V gene. This CDR3 has 13 amino acids. V was trimmed by 10 bases and J by 3 bases, leaving 13 bases between them. The CDR3 DNA sequence: TGTGCCACAACAGGGACGAGTGGAAACACCATATATTTT. Protein product: CATTGTSGNTIYF.

The CDR3 here is CASSPRDRNTGELFF. The DNA for the CDR3 is TGCGCCAGCAGCCCCCGGGACAGGAACACCGGGGAGCTGTTTTTT. J is TRBJ2-2 and V is TRBV5-1; 7 positions match TRBD1. The CDR3 consists of 15 residues. Germline V gene data show CDR1 as SGHRS and CDR2 as YFSETQ. V lost 4 bases and J lost 1; bases outside the gene matches: 4.

J is TRBJ2-3 and V is TRBV4-1; 8 nucleotides line up with TRBD1. This CDR3 contains 15 residues. The germline CDR1 and CDR2 sequences are MGHRA and YSYEKL. V lost 3 bases, J lost 2 bases, and 4 bases stayed unmatched. This CDR3 reads CASSQEDRDTDTQYF. CDR3 sequence (DNA): TGCGCCAGCAGCCAGGAGGACAGGGACACAGATACGCAGTATTTT.

The gene calls are TRBV12-3 or TRBV12-4 and TRBJ1-2; D not certain. V was cut by 6 bases and J by 6 bases, with 11 bases left in between. The CDR3 has 12 residues. CDR3 loop: CASRTGRDGYTF. CDR3 coding DNA: TGTGCCAGCAGGACCGGGCGGGATGGCTACACCTTC.

The rearrangement joins TRBV28 to TRBJ1-6; 7 nucleotides line up with TRBD1. This CDR3 spans 15 amino acids. The V gene's germline CDR1 is MDHEN and CDR2 SYDVKM. The ends lost 3 bases at V and 9 bases at J; junction bases unmatched: 8. The CDR3 DNA sequence: TGTGCCAGCAGTTTCGACAGGGTCCCCCTTTCACCCCTCCACTTT. This sequence encodes CASSFDRVPLSPLHF.

The chain links TRBV25-1 to TRBJ2-7, with a possible D match to TRBD2 (5 bases). Trimming took 1 base from V and 3 from J, leaving 10 bases between them. The CDR3 loop spans 14 amino acids. Looked up from germline, CDR1 is MGHDK and CDR2 is SYGVNS. CDR3 sequence reads: CASSESGEFYEQYF. DNA of the CDR3: TGTGCCAGCAGTGAATCCGGGGAGTTCTACGAGCAGTACTTC.